This entry concerns a single T cell receptor beta chain. The trim removed 0 bases at V and 0 bases at J, leaving 8 bases unmatched. There are 17 residues in the CDR3. Germline CDR1 and CDR2: SGHRS and YFSETQ. The data were obtained in a study of blood T cell repertoires in COVID-19. In the study overall: Samples representing acute and convalescent COVID-19 were sourced from the United States, Italy and Spain. PBMCs, B-cell-depleted T cells, or T cells provided the cDNA or gDNA that made up the material.

Source study methods: Estimation of nucleated cell counts was performed using reference gene primer amplification. Some clones are missing from TCRdb's copy, which holds only in-frame ones; the method was immunoSEQ multiplex PCR. V and J calls plus clone size are reproduced from that table; the DNA served to infer D and trimming. Among 95,000 to 110,000 clones, 80% to 90% were seen once, and the ten largest hold around 15%. V gene TRBV5-1 combines with J gene TRBJ2-7; 8 bases agree with TRBD1. The material sequenced was peripheral blood. The receptor was derived from a man in his fifties or sixties with acute or convalescent COVID-19. The CDR3 sequence: CASSLGAGGTTSYEQYF. The DNA of the CDR3 is TGCGCCAGCAGCTTGGGCGCAGGGGGCACCACCTCCTACGAGCAGTACTTC.